The TCR beta chain described here comes from a study of shared clonotypes between healthy human individuals. The overall study: CD8 memory received one plate per donor, CD8 naive two, CD4 memory three and CD4 naive three.

Only in-frame clones appear in the TCRdb table, and some are missing; sequencing was by immunoSEQ multiplex PCR. The sample carries some 1.4 million clones, 96% recorded once. Notes on the study in general: Naive subsets generally exceeded memory subsets in estimated richness. Sampling involved blood alone; tissue repertoires likely differ.

CD4+ cells yielded CD45RA+ naive and CD45RA-negative memory subsets. For this clone: Antigen unknown.

The germline V and J ends were trimmed by 5 bases and 11 bases, with 13 bases remaining between them. Germline CDR1 reads SGHTA; CDR2 reads FQGNSA. This CDR3 has 12 amino acids. This receptor was obtained from a man younger than 45 in good health. V and J are TRBV7-2 and TRBJ2-1; D is uncertain. The sequenced material came from naive CD4+ T cells sorted from blood. The subset: CD45RA+ positively selected. CDR3 sequence (DNA): TGTGCCAGCAGCGAGTGGCAATATCAGCAGTTCTTC. This sequence encodes CASSEWQYQQFF. The full variable domain, with the rest looked up from reference TRBV7-2 and TRBJ2-1, is GAGVSQSPSNKVTEKGKDVELRCDPISGHTALYWYRQSLGQGLEFLIYFQGNSAPDKSGLPSDRFSAERTGGSVSTLTIQRTQQEDSAVYLCASSEWQYQQFFGPGTRLTVL.